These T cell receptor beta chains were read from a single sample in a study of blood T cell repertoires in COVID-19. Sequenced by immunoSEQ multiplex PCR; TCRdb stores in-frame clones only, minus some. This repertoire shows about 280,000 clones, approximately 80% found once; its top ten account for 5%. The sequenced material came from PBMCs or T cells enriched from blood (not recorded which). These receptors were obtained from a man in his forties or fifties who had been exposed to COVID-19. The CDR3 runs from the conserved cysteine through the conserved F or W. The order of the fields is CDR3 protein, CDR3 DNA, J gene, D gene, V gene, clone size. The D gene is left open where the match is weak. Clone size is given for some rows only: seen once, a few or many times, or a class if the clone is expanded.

cdr3_aa: CASSAAPGQESYGYTF
cdr3_nt: TGTGCCAGCAGCGCCGCCCCGGGACAGGAGAGCTATGGCTACACCTTC
j_call: TRBJ1-2
d_call: TRBD1
v_call: TRBV5-4
clone_size: NA

cdr3_aa: CASSLNQRNEQFF
cdr3_nt: TGTGCCAGCAGCTTAAATCAGCGGAATGAGCAGTTCTTC
j_call: TRBJ2-1
d_call: NA
v_call: TRBV11-3
clone_size: NA

cdr3_aa: CASSSSGQSTGELFF
cdr3_nt: TGCGCCAGCAGCTCCTCAGGGCAGAGCACCGGGGAGCTGTTTTTT
j_call: TRBJ2-2
d_call: NA
v_call: TRBV5-1
clone_size: NA

cdr3_aa: CATGFTYNEQFF
cdr3_nt: TGTGCCACCGGGTTTACCTACAATGAGCAGTTCTTC
j_call: TRBJ2-1
d_call: NA
v_call: TRBV2
clone_size: NA

cdr3_aa: CASSLGDTGVDEQFF
cdr3_nt: TGCGCCAGCAGCTTGGGGGACACAGGGGTGGATGAGCAGTTCTTC
j_call: TRBJ2-1
d_call: TRBD1
v_call: TRBV5-1
clone_size: NA

cdr3_aa: CASSQAGGNQPQHF
cdr3_nt: TGTGCCAGCAGCCAAGCGGGGGGAAATCAGCCCCAGCATTTT
j_call: TRBJ1-5
d_call: NA
v_call: TRBV14
clone_size: NA

cdr3_aa: CASSLGTGSTDTQYF
cdr3_nt: TGTGCCAGCAGCTTGGGGACTGGCAGCACAGATACGCAGTATTTT
j_call: TRBJ2-3
d_call: NA
v_call: TRBV7-9
clone_size: NA

cdr3_aa: CASRDRVGQPQHF
cdr3_nt: TGTGCCAGTAGGGACAGGGTGGGCCAGCCCCAGCATTTT
j_call: TRBJ1-5
d_call: TRBD1
v_call: TRBV19
clone_size: NA

cdr3_aa: CAINWGQNTGELFF
cdr3_nt: TGTGCCATCAATTGGGGCCAGAACACCGGGGAGCTGTTTTTT
j_call: TRBJ2-2
d_call: NA
v_call: TRBV10-3
clone_size: NA

cdr3_aa: CASKAVNEQFF
cdr3_nt: TGTGCCAGCAAAGCGGTGAATGAGCAGTTCTTC
j_call: TRBJ2-1
d_call: NA
v_call: TRBV12-3/TRBV12-4
clone_size: NA

cdr3_aa: CASSPLRSWDTQYF
cdr3_nt: TGTGCCAGCAGCCCATTGCGGTCTTGGGATACGCAGTATTTT
j_call: TRBJ2-3
d_call: NA
v_call: TRBV27
clone_size: NA

cdr3_aa: CATRDRVIYQPQHF
cdr3_nt: TGTGCCACCCGGGACAGGGTGATTTATCAGCCCCAGCATTTT
j_call: TRBJ1-5
d_call: TRBD1
v_call: TRBV19
clone_size: NA

cdr3_aa: CASSKRWHKDRATNEKLFF
cdr3_nt: TGTGCCAGCAGCAAACGGTGGCACAAAGACAGGGCAACTAATGAAAAACTGTTTTTT
j_call: TRBJ1-4
d_call: NA
v_call: TRBV21-1
clone_size: few

cdr3_aa: CASREGGGLSNQPQHF
cdr3_nt: TGCGCCAGCAGGGAAGGCGGGGGACTTAGCAATCAGCCCCAGCATTTT
j_call: TRBJ1-5
d_call: NA
v_call: TRBV5-1
clone_size: NA

cdr3_aa: CATSDSSSGRVQEQFF
cdr3_nt: TGTGCCACCAGTGATTCGTCAAGCGGGAGGGTACAAGAGCAGTTCTTC
j_call: TRBJ2-1
d_call: TRBD2
v_call: TRBV24-1
clone_size: NA

cdr3_aa: CASSLEGRADTQYF
cdr3_nt: TGCGCCAGCAGCTTGGAGGGGAGGGCAGATACGCAGTATTTT
j_call: TRBJ2-3
d_call: TRBD2
v_call: TRBV5-1
clone_size: NA

cdr3_aa: CASSLWRGEGSDTEAFF
cdr3_nt: TGTGCCAGCAGCTTGTGGAGGGGAGAGGGATCGGACACTGAAGCTTTCTTT
j_call: TRBJ1-1
d_call: NA
v_call: TRBV11-2
clone_size: once

cdr3_aa: CASSSNYEQYF
cdr3_nt: TGTGCCAGCAGCTCTAATTACGAGCAGTACTTC
j_call: TRBJ2-7
d_call: NA
v_call: TRBV11-2
clone_size: NA

cdr3_aa: CASSVSRVSEQYF
cdr3_nt: TGCGCCAGCAGCGTAAGCAGGGTAAGCGAGCAGTACTTC
j_call: TRBJ2-7
d_call: NA
v_call: TRBV5-1
clone_size: once

cdr3_aa: CASSRGTSGRQETQYF
cdr3_nt: TGTGCCAGCAGCCGAGGGACTAGCGGACGACAAGAGACCCAGTACTTC
j_call: TRBJ2-5
d_call: TRBD2
v_call: TRBV25-1
clone_size: NA